One sample yielded the 16 T cell receptor beta chains listed below, sequenced in a study of neurological immune-mediated disorders (dated by TCRdb to between 2018 and 2020). Libraries were constructed by 5' RACE. Sequencer: Illumina HiSeq 2500. TCRdb reprocessed the public reads (quality trimming at Q25 with fastp, clone calling with MiXCR) and kept in-frame beta chains. Under each unique CDR3 protein, matching rows form one entry showing the most common genes and DNA. Counted in this sample were under 45,000 distinct CDR3 sequences; 13% to 15% of them appeared once. The ten largest account for approximately 3.6% of the sample. Specimen: CD4+ T cells from blood. These receptors were taken from a woman aged 60-75 years with HTLV-1-associated myelopathy (HAM/TSP).

This clonotype has ten or more counts. The V call is TRBV5-1, the J call TRBJ2-7; 9 nucleotides align to TRBD1. The ends lost 2 bases at V and 4 bases at J; junction bases unmatched: 10. Germline V gene lookup returns CDR1 SGHRS and CDR2 YFSETQ. The length of the CDR3 is 16 residues. This CDR3 reads CASSLERTGTGYEQYF. CDR3 bases: TGCGCCAGCAGCTTAGAACGAACCGGGACAGGGTACGAGCAGTACTTC.

This clonotype has ten or more counts. The rearrangement uses TRBV12-3 or TRBV12-4 and TRBJ1-5, with 8 nucleotides matching TRBD1. The trim removed 5 bases at V and 9 bases at J, leaving 6 bases unmatched. This CDR3 is built from 13 residues. The CDR3 sequence is CASSKQGDRPQHF. The CDR3 nucleotides are TGTGCCAGCAGTAAACAGGGGGACCGGCCCCAGCATTTT.

In this sample, this clonotype turned up many times. This chain uses TRBV20-1 with TRBJ2-3, with TRBD2 matching over 11 bases. CDR3 size: 16 residues. Germline CDR1 is DFQATT and CDR2 is SNEGSKA (reference sequence). V shed 0 bases, J shed 3 bases, and the junction held 5 bases outside the gene matches. The CDR3 protein is CSARDARLAGTDTQYF. The DNA for the CDR3 is TGCAGTGCTAGAGACGCTAGACTAGCGGGGACAGATACGCAGTATTTT.

This clonotype was seen many times. The chain carries TRBV5-6 and TRBJ2-7; TRBD2 matches 7 bases. The CDR3 is 17 amino acids. Trimming at V came to 3 bases and at J to 2 bases, leaving 14 bases not matched to a gene. The germline gives CDR1 SGHDT, CDR2 YYEEEE. CDR3 region: CASSSHLTRRGTYEQYF. The CDR3 DNA sequence: TGTGCCAGCAGCTCCCACCTGACTAGGCGGGGGACCTACGAGCAGTACTTC.

With regard to this clonotype: The germline gene is not matched at one end of the junction; a read error may be the cause. For the CDR3, the DNA is TGCAGTGCCGAGGGGGGAACCACAGATAGGCAGTATTTT. This translates into CSAEGGTTDRQYF. J is TRBJ2-3 and V is TRBV20-1; the D call may be TRBD1 or TRBD2 (6 bases each). The germline gives CDR1 DFQATT, CDR2 SNEGSKA (reference sequence). The CDR3 loop spans 13 amino acids.

This clonotype was detected ten times or more. V and J are TRBV10-3 and TRBJ1-2; D not resolved. The germline V gene has CDR1 ENHRY and CDR2 SYGVKD. The germline V and J ends were trimmed by 10 bases and 5 bases, with 14 bases remaining between them. This CDR3 contains 12 residues. CDR3: CATRTVEYGYTF. The CDR3 coding sequence is TGTGCCACCAGGACCGTAGAATATGGCTACACCTTC.

This clonotype was detected ten times or more. This chain uses TRBV29-1 with TRBJ2-7, with unresolved D. Looked up from germline, CDR1 is SQVTM and CDR2 is ANQGSEA. This CDR3 is 14 amino acids long. V lost 4 bases, J lost 5 bases, and 18 bases lay in between. Here the CDR3 DNA reads TGCAGCGTTGGAGTCGGGTCTCTTTCCCACGAGCAGTACTTC. This sequence encodes CSVGVGSLSHEQYF.

In its sample, this clonotype was seen many times. This rearrangement joins TRBV5-1 to TRBJ2-5; tentatively, D is TRBD1 or TRBD2 (5 bases each). CDR1 SGHRS and CDR2 YFSETQ come from the germline V gene. V lost 2 bases and J lost 5, with 13 bases in between. This CDR3 comprises 14 residues. CDR3 DNA: TGCGCCAGCAGCTTTAGGGGACCCGGGGAGACCCAGTACTTC. Translated: CASSFRGPGETQYF.

Many counts were recorded for this clonotype. This chain connects TRBV5-8 to TRBJ1-1; 7 nucleotides match TRBD1. Germline V lookup: CDR1 SGHTS, CDR2 YDEGEE. The CDR3 is made up of 14 amino acids. V shed 1 base and J 6 bases; nucleotides not matched to a gene: 6. In DNA, the CDR3 is TGTGCCAGCAGCTTGAGCGGTCAGGGGGCTGAAGCTTTCTTT. Its protein is CASSLSGQGAEAFF.

This clonotype was recorded at least ten times. V and J are TRBV20-1 and TRBJ1-4; D unresolved. The length of the CDR3 is 16 residues. V lost 4 bases to trimming and J lost 1 base, with 16 bases between them. Germline CDR1 is DFQATT and CDR2 is SNEGSKA (reference sequence). The DNA for the CDR3 is TGCAGTGCTACTGCGGAGGGAAGAGAAACTAATGAAAAACTGTTTTTT. Protein: CSATAEGRETNEKLFF.

The chain combines TRBV6-1 with TRBJ2-6, with D perhaps matching TRBD1 (5 bases). The length of the CDR3 is 12 residues. Germline CDR1 is MNHNS and CDR2 is SASEGT. V was clipped by 8 bases and J by 7 bases, with 9 bases between them. CDR3 sequence reads: CASGACANVLTF. Here the CDR3 DNA reads TGTGCCAGCGGGGCCTGTGCCAACGTCCTGACTTTC.

This clonotype occurred a few times. The genes are TRBV6-5 and TRBJ1-2; no firm D call. V lost 6 bases and J 4 bases, leaving 12 bases between the germline ends. CDR3 length: 13 amino acids. Germline CDR1 reads MNHEY; CDR2 reads SVGAGI. The CDR3 reads CASSLSNSYGYTF. The CDR3 DNA follows: TGTGCCAGCAGCCTCTCGAATTCCTATGGCTACACCTTC.

This clonotype was seen ten or more times. The gene calls are TRBV5-1 and TRBJ2-3; TRBD1 agrees at 10 bases. Trimming took 5 bases from V and 2 from J; bases not matched to a gene: 5. The CDR3 spans 15 residues. Germline V gene sequence: CDR1 SGHRS, CDR2 YFSETQ. Here the CDR3 DNA reads TGCGCCAGCAGGGCCGGGACAGGGGACACAGATACGCAGTATTTT. Its translation: CASRAGTGDTDTQYF.

The table lists this clonotype with many counts. V and J are TRBV5-6 and TRBJ1-4, with D possibly TRBD1 on 5 matching bases. From germline, CDR1 is SGHDT and CDR2 YYEEEE. The CDR3 loop spans 15 amino acids. Trimming cost V 1 base and J 4 bases, with 11 bases left between them. Written as DNA, the CDR3 is TGTGCCAGCAGCTTGTCGGGGGAGTATAATGAAAAACTGTTTTTT. It codes for CASSLSGEYNEKLFF. Using reference TRBV5-6 and TRBJ1-4 for the parts outside the CDR3, the full variable domain is DAGVTQSPTHLIKTRGQQVTLRCSPKSGHDTVSWYQQALGQGPQFIFQYYEEEERQRGNFPDRFSGHQFPNYSSELNVNALLLGDSALYLCASSLSGEYNEKLFFGSGTQLSVL.

J is TRBJ2-5 and V is TRBV11-1, with TRBD1 as a possible D gene (6 bases). The CDR3 covers 14 residues. Germline V gene data show CDR1 as SGHAT and CDR2 as FQDESV (reference sequence). The CDR3 here is CSSSIRNREETQYF. CDR3 DNA sequence: TGTTCTAGCAGCATCCGTAACAGGGAGGAGACCCAGTACTTC.

The sample holds many counts of this clonotype. The chain uses TRBV29-1 and TRBJ2-7; D gene ambiguous. The ends were cut back, 4 bases at V and 2 bases at J, with 9 bases in the middle. CDR1 and CDR2 (germline): SQVTM, ANQGSEA. The length of the CDR3 is 12 residues. The CDR3 sequence is CSVGPSAYEQYF. The CDR3 DNA reads as TGCAGCGTTGGACCCTCAGCCTACGAGCAGTACTTC.